Described below is a single T cell receptor (beta chain) sequence and its context. These data are taken from a study of T cell responses to AZD1222 COVID-19 vaccine. Clones were read by immunoSEQ multiplex PCR, and TCRdb kept only the in-frame ones, dropping some. Of about 150,000 clones listed, 90% are singletons. The CDR3 spans 13 residues. V shed 8 bases, J shed 5 bases, and the junction held 5 bases outside the gene matches. CDR1 and CDR2 (germline): SNHLY, FYNNEI. This chain joins TRBV2 and TRBJ2-2, with 7 positions matching TRBD2. Source: peripheral blood, taken on day 0 of AZD1222 vaccination. This TCR came from an adult in good health. The chain's CDR3 is CASRRESTGELFF. CDR3 DNA sequence: TGTGCCAGCCGGCGGGAGAGTACCGGGGAGCTGTTTTTT. Full variable domain (missing parts from reference TRBV2 and TRBJ2-2): EPEVTQTPSHQVTQMGQEVILRCVPISNHLYFYWYRQILGQKVEFLVSFYNNEISEKSEIFDDQFSVERPDGSNFTLKIRSTKLEDSAMYFCASRRESTGELFFGEGSRLTVL.